This T cell receptor (beta chain) was recorded in a study of blood T cell repertoires in COVID-19. Using immunoSEQ multiplex PCR, the repertoire was profiled, and TCRdb retains in-frame clones only, with some absent. The table shows roughly 50,000 clones, with about 89% occurring only once. V was clipped by 0 bases and J by 3 bases, with 20 bases between them. Germline V gives CDR1 SNHLY, CDR2 FYNNEI. The CDR3 consists of 18 residues. The genes are TRBV2 and TRBJ1-1; D is perhaps TRBD1 (5 bases). The source is a woman aged 55 to 70 with active COVID-19. Sequenced: peripheral blood. The CDR3 nucleotides read TGTGCCAGCAGTGAAGCATTTCTGGGCCTTATCAGGGACACTGAAGCTTTCTTT. Its translation: CASSEAFLGLIRDTEAFF.